Shown below are 10 T cell receptor beta chains from a single sample sequenced in a study of T cell changes during pregnancy in multiple sclerosis. TCRdb keeps only in-frame clones here, not all; method: immunoSEQ multiplex PCR. The sample holds approximately 21,000 clones, about 82% seen once. Specimen: CD8+ T cells from peripheral blood mononuclear cells, collected in the first trimester of pregnancy. The source of these receptors is a female donor in good health, enrolled as a control in a pregnancy study.

The chain couples TRBV7-7 to TRBJ2-5; D not resolved. Germline V gene lookup returns CDR1 SSHAT and CDR2 FNYEAQ (reference sequence). Trimming took 2 bases from V and 2 from J, leaving 9 bases between them. This CDR3 region has 14 residues. CDR3 nucleotide sequence: TGTGCCAGCAGCTTATGGTTCGGGCAAGAGACCCAGTACTTC. This codes for CASSLWFGQETQYF.

The chain has TRBV11-2 and TRBJ2-1; 11 nucleotides align to TRBD1. Per the germline V gene, CDR1 is SGHAT and CDR2 is FQNNGV. Trimming took 5 bases from V and 6 from J; bases not matched to a gene: 9. This CDR3 is built from 16 residues. The CDR3 bases are TGTGCCAGCAGCCCTGGGGAGGGACAGGGGGGCAATGAGCAGTTCTTC. This codes for CASSPGEGQGGNEQFF.

The rearrangement links TRBV15 to TRBJ1-1; D unclear. Looked up from germline, CDR1 is LNHNV and CDR2 is YYDKDF (reference sequence). CDR3 length: 14 residues. V was clipped by 0 bases and J by 8 bases, with 13 bases between them. The CDR3 is CATSRDLGSQEAFF. The CDR3 nucleotides read TGTGCCACCAGCAGAGATTTGGGCAGTCAGGAAGCTTTCTTT. The full variable domain, rest sourced from reference TRBV15 and TRBJ1-1, is DAMVIQNPRYQVTQFGKPVTLSCSQTLNHNVMYWYQQKSSQAPKLLFHYYDKDFNNEADTPDNFQSRRPNTSFCFLDIRSPGLGDTAMYLCATSRDLGSQEAFFGQGTRLTVV.

This chain uses TRBV5-5 with TRBJ1-6; D gene uncertain. CDR3 size: 14 residues. The germline gives CDR1 SGHKS, CDR2 YYEKEE (reference sequence). V gave up 4 bases and J gave up 5 bases, with 10 bases separating them. CDR3 DNA sequence: TGTGCCAGCAGCATAGACATAAATAATTCACCCCTCCACTTT. Translated: CASSIDINNSPLHF.

The chain is built from TRBV27 and TRBJ1-1; perhaps TRBD1 as D (5 bases). This CDR3 comprises 13 residues. With 6 bases removed from V and 0 bases from J, the gap between germline ends came to 8 bases. Germline assignment: CDR1 MNHEY and CDR2 SMNVEV (reference sequence). DNA for the CDR3: TGTGCCAGCAGGAGACAGTTGAACACTGAAGCTTTCTTT. Amino acids: CASRRQLNTEAFF.

The chain couples TRBV7-2 to TRBJ1-2; TRBD1 matches 7 bases. Per germline, CDR1 SGHTA and CDR2 FQGNSA. The CDR3 is 13 residues long. V was pared by 5 bases and J by 3 bases, with 3 bases of the junction left unmatched. CDR3 amino acids: CASSIDRDYGYTF. CDR3 nucleotides: TGTGCCAGCAGCATTGACAGGGACTATGGCTACACCTTC.

The chain joins TRBV15 to TRBJ2-7; 7 positions agree with TRBD1. The V segment lost 5 bases and the J segment 1 base; nucleotides outside the gene matches: 5. The germline V gene has CDR1 LNHNV and CDR2 YYDKDF (reference sequence). CDR3 length equals 14 residues. The CDR3 nucleotides read TGTGCCACCAGCGGGACAGCCTATTCCTACGAGCAGTACTTC. This sequence encodes CATSGTAYSYEQYF. The variable domain in full, with the rest retrieved from reference TRBV15 and TRBJ2-7, is DAMVIQNPRYQVTQFGKPVTLSCSQTLNHNVMYWYQQKSSQAPKLLFHYYDKDFNNEADTPDNFQSRRPNTSFCFLDIRSPGLGDTAMYLCATSGTAYSYEQYFGPGTRLTVT.

V gene TRBV6-4 combines with J gene TRBJ2-1, with 7 positions matching TRBD2. This CDR3 has 15 amino acids. Per the germline V gene, CDR1 is MRHNA and CDR2 is SNTAGT. The V segment lost 0 bases and the J segment 8 bases; nucleotides outside the gene matches: 7. The CDR3 loop reads CASSDSSRGVDEQFF. Here the CDR3 DNA reads TGTGCCAGCAGTGACTCGAGTCGGGGGGTGGATGAGCAGTTCTTC.

This clone was recorded many times. The chain employs TRBV27 and TRBJ1-2, with 8 bases that match TRBD1. CDR3 length: 14 amino acids. Germline loops: CDR1 MNHEY, CDR2 SMNVEV (reference sequence). V gave up 3 bases and J gave up 4 bases; unmatched junction bases: 4. The CDR3 DNA sequence: TGTGCCAGCAGTTTCTCCGGACAGGGCTATGGCTACACCTTC. This sequence encodes CASSFSGQGYGYTF.

This clone showed up just once. The chain uses TRBV7-3 and TRBJ2-3; 11 bases are a match to TRBD2. The CDR3 loop spans 14 amino acids. Germline V gene sequence: CDR1 SGHTA, CDR2 FQGTGA. The trim removed 4 bases at V and 6 bases at J, leaving 3 bases unmatched. CDR3 region: CASSSSGGRDTQYF. Written as DNA, the CDR3 is TGTGCCAGCAGCTCTAGCGGGGGGAGGGATACGCAGTATTTT.